This is a list of T cell receptor beta chains from one sample in a study of T-cell memory formation after mild COVID-19. TCRdb redid the calling of the 5' RACE reads with MiXCR, one entry per CDR3 protein. The repertoire holds around 340,000 distinct CDR3 sequences, with roughly 13% as singletons. The sequencing input was PBMCs or a T cell subset sorted from them (not recorded which). These receptors came from a man between 18 and 35 years old who had mild COVID-19 (a few samples of this study predate the infection). Cell type and time point are not known. Each CDR3 is given with its conserved first and last residue. The order of the fields is V gene, J gene, CDR3 protein.

TRBV7-2	TRBJ2-5	CASSPAPGGTETQYF
TRBV11-2	TRBJ1-2	CASSSIRRTGKFPYGYTF
TRBV4-3	TRBJ1-2	CASSQGGGPYGYTF
TRBV20-1	TRBJ1-2	CSALTMDRGFNYGYTF
TRBV27	TRBJ1-6	CASSLWGTGQGPPLHF
TRBV6-5	TRBJ2-1	CASGGNGASSYNEQFF
TRBV27	TRBJ2-3	CASRQGVTQYF
TRBV5-1	TRBJ2-4	CASSSSRGLIGNIQYF
TRBV14	TRBJ2-3	CASSQEYGGTADTQYF
TRBV11-2	TRBJ2-5	CASSSGQRGVQETQYF
TRBV7-2	TRBJ2-1	CASSSSSSYNEQFF
TRBV18	TRBJ2-1	CASSPRDQGEQFF
TRBV20-1	TRBJ2-5	CSARDGGFQETQYF
TRBV11-2	TRBJ1-1	CASSYLGQNTEAFF
TRBV20-1	TRBJ1-5	CSARDPTGWAQPQHF
TRBV18	TRBJ2-1	CASSSRDRNYNEQFF
TRBV7-2	TRBJ1-6	CASSLTPEAGGALHF
TRBV5-1	TRBJ2-2	CASSLGITGELFF
TRBV10-3	TRBJ1-3	CAIRGFNHSGNTIYF
TRBV2	TRBJ2-5	CASSPDRGHQETQYF
TRBV7-8	TRBJ1-1	CASSLATYTEAFF
TRBV6-5	TRBJ2-5	CASSIQGAETQYF
TRBV5-5	TRBJ2-1	CASNLAWGSHEQFF
TRBV5-1	TRBJ2-7	CASSLWDRGYEQYF
TRBV5-1	TRBJ2-2	CASSPGQATGELFF
TRBV7-2	TRBJ2-3	CASSAERTDTQYF